Below are 18 T cell receptor beta chains sequenced from a single sample in a study of monozygotic twins with cystic fibrosis. Using immunoSEQ multiplex PCR, the repertoire was profiled, and TCRdb retains in-frame clones only, with some absent. The table shows some 21,000 clones, with more than 80% occurring only once. The sequenced material came from blood. The receptors were sampled from a girl aged 2-10 years with cystic fibrosis.

The chain joins TRBV28 to TRBJ1-2; no clear D gene. In germline, CDR1 is MDHEN, CDR2 SYDVKM. Deletions cut 6 bases from V and 2 bases from J, with 13 bases between. The CDR3 has 14 residues. The CDR3 DNA sequence: TGTGCCAGCAGCCCGCACATAGTCAACTATGGCTACACCTTC. It codes for CASSPHIVNYGYTF.

The V gene is TRBV19, the J gene TRBJ2-6, with D unclear. V lost 1 base and J lost 1, with 14 bases in between. The CDR3 consists of 18 residues. Germline lookup yields CDR1 LNHDA and CDR2 SQIVND (reference sequence). The CDR3 nucleotides are TGTGCCAGTAGTATAGGTTGGAGAGGCCGTTCTGGGGCCAACGTCCTGACTTTC. It yields the protein CASSIGWRGRSGANVLTF.

V is TRBV4-3 and J is TRBJ2-7, with 7 bases aligning to TRBD1. The ends lost 4 bases at V and 3 bases at J; junction bases unmatched: 12. The V gene's germline CDR1 is LGHNA and CDR2 YSLEER. The CDR3 runs to 16 residues. The CDR3 sequence is CASSLNTGDGFYEQYF. The CDR3 region has the DNA TGCGCCAGCAGCCTAAATACAGGGGACGGTTTCTACGAGCAGTACTTC.

This clone was observed once. This sequence joins TRBV19 and TRBJ1-2, with TRBD1 as a possible D gene (5 bases). V was clipped by 5 bases and J by 4 bases, with 14 bases between them. This CDR3 contains 14 residues. Germline-derived CDR1 and CDR2 are LNHDA and SQIVND (reference sequence). The CDR3 is CASSPGPGAYGYTF. The DNA of the CDR3 is TGTGCCAGTAGTCCGGGACCTGGGGCCTATGGCTACACCTTC.

The J gene is TRBJ2-6, the V gene TRBV7-3; no clear D. The CDR3 is made up of 16 amino acids. Trimming removed 5 bases at V and 1 base at J, with 12 bases between. The V gene's germline CDR1 is SGHTA and CDR2 FQGTGA. CDR3 region: CASSTRAVSGANVLTF. Here the CDR3 DNA reads TGTGCCAGCAGCACACGCGCGGTTTCTGGGGCCAACGTCCTGACTTTC.

Comment on this clone: At one of its ends the junction is not consistent with the germline gene, which may arise from a read error. The chain couples TRBV5-4 to TRBJ2-5, with 11 bases lining up with TRBD1. The closer fit of TRBJ2-7 to the DNA end suggests the J call may be wrong. Germline loops: CDR1 SGHNT, CDR2 YYREEE (reference sequence). The CDR3 has 15 residues. The CDR3 nucleotides are TGTGCCAGCAGTTTGGACAGGGGGCCAATCCACGAGCAGTACTTC. Its protein product is CASSLDRGPIHEQYF.

The genes are TRBV6-1 and TRBJ1-5, with D perhaps TRBD1 (5 bases). CDR1 is MNHNS and CDR2 is SASEGT in the germline V gene. The V end lost 3 bases, the J end lost 5 bases, and 8 bases lay between the germline ends. CDR3 length: 13 residues. The DNA of the CDR3 is TGTGCCAGCAGTGAGCAGGGCCATCAGCCCCAGCATTTT. Protein: CASSEQGHQPQHF.

The chain couples TRBV5-1 to TRBJ1-1; TRBD1 agrees at 8 bases. The trim removed 6 bases at V and 7 bases at J, leaving 14 bases unmatched. CDR3 size: 15 residues. Germline V lookup: CDR1 SGHRS, CDR2 YFSETQ. CDR3 DNA sequence: TGCGCCAGCACCGGAGACCCGGGACAGGTGATTGAAGCTTTCTTT. Translating gives CASTGDPGQVIEAFF.

J is TRBJ2-6 and V is TRBV30, with D possibly matching TRBD2 (6 bases). V was clipped by 3 bases and J by 0 bases, with 12 bases between them. Germline CDR1 is GTSNPN and CDR2 is SVGIG (reference sequence). This CDR3 contains 16 residues. CDR3 nucleotide sequence: TGTGCCTGGAGGGGACTCTACACCTCTGGGGCCAACGTCCTGACTTTC. Translating gives CAWRGLYTSGANVLTF.

This rearrangement joins TRBV28 to TRBJ2-7; 9 bases line up with TRBD1. The V gene's germline CDR1 is MDHEN and CDR2 SYDVKM. The length of the CDR3 is 14 residues. The V segment lost 5 bases and the J segment 6 bases; nucleotides outside the gene matches: 8. CDR3 in DNA: TGTGCCAGCAGTGGGTACGGGACAGGGCCCGAGCAGTACTTC. Translated, it gives CASSGYGTGPEQYF.

The CDR3 nucleotides are TGTGCCAGCAGTTTAAAGGGGAACACTGAAGCTTTCTTT. It is translated as CASSLKGNTEAFF. The chain links TRBV28 to TRBJ1-1, with D uncertain. V shed 2 bases and J shed 1 base, with 5 bases lying between them. The germline gives CDR1 MDHEN, CDR2 SYDVKM. The CDR3 contains 13 residues.

The rearrangement joins TRBV11-2 to TRBJ2-1; 8 bases map to TRBD2. The ends lost 5 bases at V and 0 bases at J; junction bases unmatched: 6. Germline-derived CDR1 and CDR2 are SGHAT and FQNNGV. The CDR3 length is 16 residues. The CDR3 sequence: CASSPRGDSSYNEQFF. As DNA, the CDR3 is TGTGCCAGCAGCCCGCGGGGGGATAGCTCCTACAATGAGCAGTTCTTC. Combining the CDR3 with reference TRBV11-2 and TRBJ2-1 gives the whole variable domain EAGVAQSPRYKIIEKRQSVAFWCNPISGHATLYWYQQILGQGPKLLIQFQNNGVVDDSQLPKDRFSAERLKGVDSTLKIQPAKLEDSAVYLCASSPRGDSSYNEQFFGPGTRLTVL.

CDR3 DNA: TGTGCCAGCAGTCCAGGGCCCCCTGGGAAGCAATATGGCTACACCTTC. Its protein product is CASSPGPPGKQYGYTF. This sequence joins TRBV6-7 and TRBJ1-2, with a tentative D call TRBD1 (5 bases). TRBV6-7 qualifies as an ORF whose function is uncertain. The CDR3 is made up of 16 amino acids. V shed 5 bases and J shed 5 bases, with 21 bases lying between them.

There are a few counts of this clone. The chain has TRBV4-1 and TRBJ2-3; D call uncertain. Trimming cost V 0 bases and J 2 bases, with 9 bases left between them. The CDR3 contains 15 residues. Germline CDR1 is MGHRA and CDR2 is YSYEKL. Written as DNA, the CDR3 is TGCGCCAGCAGCCAAGATCTGGCCACCACAGATACGCAGTATTTT. Translating it yields CASSQDLATTDTQYF.

This clone has only a few counts. The chain has TRBV7-2 and TRBJ2-2; D remains unclear. Germline V lookup: CDR1 SGHTA, CDR2 FQGNSA. CDR3 length equals 16 residues. V lost 2 bases and J lost 1, with 11 bases in between. In DNA form, the CDR3 reads TGTGCCAGCAGCTTATTCCGTGACAAGAACACCGGGGAGCTGTTTTTT. Protein product: CASSLFRDKNTGELFF.

The chain is built from TRBV5-6 and TRBJ2-7; D uncertain. The germline V gene encodes CDR1 SGHDT and CDR2 YYEEEE. V was trimmed by 4 bases and J by 5 bases, leaving 13 bases between them. The CDR3 is made up of 13 amino acids. Written as DNA, the CDR3 is TGTGCCAGCAGCCCTGACAAGTCGGACGAGCAGTACTTC. The encoded protein is CASSPDKSDEQYF.

V and J are TRBV6-1 and TRBJ1-5; 10 nucleotides match TRBD1. The CDR3 runs to 15 residues. Unmatched junction bases numbered 4, after V lost 6 bases and J lost 2 bases. Germline-derived CDR1 and CDR2 are MNHNS and SASEGT. This CDR3 is CASRPGTGGNQPQHF. The CDR3, as DNA: TGTGCCAGCAGACCCGGGACAGGGGGCAATCAGCCCCAGCATTTT.

The V gene is TRBV10-3, the J gene TRBJ2-1; TRBD2 matches at 11 bases. The CDR3 runs 19 residues. Germline CDR1 reads ENHRY; CDR2 reads SYGVKD. V was pared by 0 bases and J by 0 bases, with 7 bases of the junction left unmatched. For the CDR3, the DNA is TGTGCCATCAGTGAGTCGACTAGCGGGATAGCGAGCTCCTACAATGAGCAGTTCTTC. Protein sequence: CAISESTSGIASSYNEQFF.